The 18 T cell receptor beta chains below all came from one sample that was sequenced in a study of metastatic and nonmetastatic thyroid tumors. With MiXCR, TCRdb reprocessed the PCR reads. The sample consists of under 75,000 clones, less than 20% of them appearing once. No patient had received any treatment before thyroid surgery. Sequencing input: blood. These receptors originate from a female donor with papillary thyroid cancer or a benign thyroid nodule (not recorded which). Some clones in this sample may be carry-over from other donors' samples.

This clone was counted many times. The chain is built from TRBV6-1 and TRBJ2-7, with TRBD1 matching over 9 bases. Germline V gene sequence: CDR1 MNHNS, CDR2 SASEGT. The ends lost 0 bases at V and 3 bases at J; junction bases unmatched: 12. This CDR3 spans 18 amino acids. CDR3 nucleotide sequence: TGTGCCAGCAGTGAAGCGGGGGGACAGGGTTTAGGGGTCTACGAGCAGTACTTC. It codes for CASSEAGGQGLGVYEQYF.

This clone was observed a few times. Here the CDR3 reads CASSHGQNTGELFF. CDR3 coding DNA: TGCGCCAGCAGTCACGGACAGAACACCGGGGAGCTGTTTTTT. V and J are TRBV10-1 and TRBJ2-2; the D gene is possibly TRBD1 (5 bases). V was trimmed by 5 bases and J by 1 base, leaving 8 bases between them. The CDR3 spans 14 residues. Germline CDR1 WNHNN, CDR2 SYGVQD (reference sequence).

V is TRBV30 and J is TRBJ2-1, with TRBD2 matching 14 bases. With V trimmed by 4 bases and J by 5 bases, 7 bases remained unmatched. The CDR3 is 16 residues long. Per the germline V gene, CDR1 is GTSNPN and CDR2 is SVGIG (reference sequence). The CDR3 loop is CAWTRTSGGRHNEQFF. In DNA, the CDR3 is TGTGCCTGGACTCGGACTAGCGGGGGGCGGCACAATGAGCAGTTCTTC. Full variable domain (rest looked up from reference TRBV30 and TRBJ2-1): SQTIHQWPATLVQPVGSPLSLECTVEGTSNPNLYWYRQAAGRGLQLLFYSVGIGQISSEVPQNLSASRPQDRQFILSSKKLLLSDSGFYLCAWTRTSGGRHNEQFFGPGTRLTVL.

This clone was observed at least ten times. A read error is possible here, since a much larger clone lies one base away. This CDR3 is also generated by other DNA sequences in the sample. The chain combines TRBV19 with TRBJ2-3; 7 bases line up with TRBD2. Germline V gene sequence: CDR1 LNHDA, CDR2 SQIVND (reference sequence). The CDR3 is made up of 15 amino acids. V lost 3 bases, J lost 3 bases, and 6 bases stayed unmatched. The CDR3 DNA reads as TGTGCCAGTAGTATTGCGGCGGGAGTGACAGATACGCAGTATTTT. Encoded protein: CASSIAAGVTDTQYF.

This clone was found many times. The CDR3 DNA reads TGTGCCAGCAGCCCCGGGACAGGGAAAATCCTCTCCTACGAGCAGTACTTC. Translating it yields CASSPGTGKILSYEQYF. The rearrangement links TRBV11-3 to TRBJ2-7, with 9 bases fitting TRBD1. The CDR3 spans 17 residues. Germline CDR1 and CDR2: SGHNT and YENEEA. The J segment lost 0 bases and the V segment lost 5 bases, leaving 11 bases of the junction unmatched. Variable domain in full (rest from reference TRBV11-3 and TRBJ2-7): EAGVVQSPRYKIIEKKQPVAFWCNPISGHNTLYWYLQNLGQGPELLIRYENEEAVDDSQLPKDRFSAERLKGVDSTLKIQPAELGDSAVYLCASSPGTGKILSYEQYFGPGTRLTVT.

A word on this clone: Its ends do not fully match the called genes, so a read error is possible. This chain links TRBV15 with TRBJ2-3; 9 bases line up with TRBD2. The germline gives CDR1 LNHNV, CDR2 YYDKDF (reference sequence). This CDR3 is 18 amino acids long. The CDR3 is CATSRDTLAGGPEDAQYF. CDR3 sequence (DNA): TGTGCCACCAGCAGAGATACATTGGCGGGAGGGCCCGAAGATGCGCAGTATTTT.

This clone was seen at least ten times. The J gene is TRBJ2-2, the V gene TRBV7-9; D is ambiguous. V was clipped by 4 bases and J by 1 base, with 13 bases between them. The CDR3 runs 16 residues. The germline gives CDR1 SEHNR, CDR2 FQNEAQ (reference sequence). CDR3 sequence: CASSSLLGMNTGELFF. For the CDR3, the DNA is TGTGCCAGCAGCTCCCTGCTGGGAATGAACACCGGGGAGCTGTTTTTT.

Concerning this clone: A much larger clone lies a single base off, so this may be a read error. Other DNA sequences in the same sample also yield this CDR3. The chain links TRBV20-1 to TRBJ2-3; 11 bases agree with TRBD2. The CDR3 has 14 amino acids. The V and J ends lost 6 bases and 1 base, in that order; junction bases with no gene match: 3. CDR1 and CDR2 (germline): DFQATT, SNEGSKA (reference sequence). The chain's CDR3 is CSAETSGGTDTQYF. The CDR3 nucleotides are TGCAGTGCAGAGACTAGCGGGGGCACAGATACGCAGTATTTT.

A remark on this clone: This may arise from a read error, as a much more abundant clone is one base away. Additional DNA sequences in this sample encode the identical CDR3. The gene calls are TRBV28 and TRBJ2-3; D unclear. CDR1 and CDR2 from the germline V gene are MDHEN and SYDVKM. This CDR3 comprises 15 residues. Trimming removed 3 bases at V and 2 bases at J, with 12 bases between. The DNA of the CDR3 is TGTGCCAGCAGTTTTGGGTTGGGTCACACAGATACGCAGTATTTT. As protein: CASSFGLGHTDTQYF.

The chain is built from TRBV7-2 and TRBJ2-1; D might be TRBD1 (6 bases). V lost 4 bases, J lost 6 bases, and 10 bases lay in between. Germline V gene data show CDR1 as SGHTA and CDR2 as FQGNSA. The CDR3 totals 13 residues. CDR3 nucleotides: TGTGCCAGCAGCTATGGGGGCTTCAATGAGCAGTTCTTC. This encodes CASSYGGFNEQFF.

This clone has at least ten counts. This rearrangement joins TRBV9 to TRBJ2-7; D is possibly TRBD1 (9 bases). Trimming took off 4 bases at V and 6 bases at J, with 17 bases between the two ends. This CDR3 has 14 residues. CDR1 and CDR2 (germline): SGDLS, YYNGEE. The CDR3 protein is CASSTGGLAGEQYF. DNA of the CDR3: TGTGCCAGCAGCACAGGGGGCCTAGCGGGCGAGCAGTACTTC.

The chain joins TRBV28 to TRBJ2-1; weak D call: TRBD1 (6 bases). Per the germline V gene, CDR1 is MDHEN and CDR2 is SYDVKM. This CDR3 is built from 13 residues. Trimming stripped 7 bases from V and 8 bases from J, with 15 bases between. In nucleotides, the CDR3 is TGTGCCAGCACCCTTTTTTCAGGGGATGAGCAGTTCTTC. Its translation: CASTLFSGDEQFF.

This sequence joins TRBV20-1 and TRBJ2-3; D might be TRBD2 (6 bases). The V gene lost 8 bases and the J gene lost 2 bases, with 8 bases spanning the gap. Germline values: CDR1 DFQATT, CDR2 SNEGSKA (reference sequence). CDR3 size: 11 residues. The chain's CDR3 is CSPGLTDTQYF. CDR3 DNA: TGCAGTCCGGGACTCACAGATACGCAGTATTTT.

CDR3 loop: CASSDPGLTGYGYTF. In DNA, the CDR3 is TGTGCCAGCAGTGACCCCGGCTTAACAGGGTACGGCTACACCTTC. The chain carries TRBV6-1 and TRBJ1-2; a weak D match, TRBD1 (6 bases). V lost 3 bases, J lost 8 bases, and 19 bases lay in between. The CDR3 is made up of 15 amino acids. Germline-derived CDR1 and CDR2 are MNHNS and SASEGT.

This clone was recorded many times. V and J are TRBV10-3 and TRBJ2-2, with a weak D call TRBD1 (6 bases). With 4 bases removed from V and 3 bases from J, the gap between germline ends came to 12 bases. The CDR3 runs to 15 residues. CDR1 and CDR2 (germline): ENHRY, SYGVKD. The CDR3 DNA is TGTGCCATCAGTGGGGCGGACAGACACACCGGGGAGCTGTTTTTT. Encoded protein: CAISGADRHTGELFF.

This clone was seen repeatedly, ten times or more. The V and J genes are TRBV5-5 and TRBJ2-1, with a possible D match to TRBD2 (5 bases). CDR1 is SGHKS and CDR2 is YYEKEE in the germline V gene (reference sequence). The CDR3 consists of 15 residues. The ends were cut back, 4 bases at V and 0 bases at J, with 11 bases in the middle. CDR3 in amino acids: CASSPLGSSYNEQFF. CDR3 DNA sequence: TGTGCCAGCAGCCCATTAGGGAGCTCCTACAATGAGCAGTTCTTC.

The sample holds many counts of this clone. The chain joins TRBV20-1 to TRBJ1-6, with D perhaps TRBD1 (6 bases). The CDR3 sequence is 13 residues long. V was pared by 0 bases and J by 10 bases, with 10 bases between. From germline, CDR1 is DFQATT and CDR2 SNEGSKA (reference sequence). The CDR3 loop reads CSAREGGNSPLHF. The CDR3, as DNA: TGCAGTGCTAGAGAGGGGGGCAACTCACCCCTCCACTTT.

This clone was seen many times. The CDR3 DNA reads TGCAGTGCTGAACCCCCGAGGGGGGGGGCCTACACTGAAGCTTTCTTT. Protein product: CSAEPPRGGAYTEAFF. The genes are TRBV20-1 and TRBJ1-1, with a weak D call TRBD1 (6 bases). V lost 5 bases and J 3 bases, leaving 22 bases between the germline ends. This CDR3 spans 16 amino acids. Germline lookup yields CDR1 DFQATT and CDR2 SNEGSKA (reference sequence).